The 26 T cell receptor beta chains reported below all come from one sample, sequenced in a study of blood T cell repertoires in COVID-19 (dated by TCRdb to the early 2020s). Library creation used the immunoSEQ multiplex PCR assay. TCRdb stores this immuneACCESS table with in-frame sequences only. Part of the clones is absent; in the studies checked, under half of the shortfall reflects unresolved V genes, and no reason is known for the rest. For this sample the table gives tens of thousands of clones, of which around 90% were detected only once. The ten largest account for about 1.3% of the sample. Material: peripheral blood. These receptors were obtained from a human donor in a cohort sampled during active COVID-19.

The table lists this clone with a few counts. The chain has TRBV6-5 and TRBJ1-4; no clear D. V was pared by 7 bases and J by 5 bases, with 11 bases between. In germline, CDR1 is MNHEY, CDR2 SVGAGI. The CDR3 has 13 amino acids. The CDR3 reads CASKRQVNEKLFF. The CDR3 DNA follows: TGTGCCAGCAAACGGCAGGTCAATGAAAAACTGTTTTTT.

The chain recombines TRBV29-1 with TRBJ1-2; 8 bases fit TRBD1. This CDR3 comprises 13 residues. Germline-derived CDR1 and CDR2 are SQVTM and ANQGSEA. Losses at the gene ends were 4 bases for V and 5 bases for J; bases not matched to a gene: 6. CDR3 coding DNA: TGCAGCGTTGCTGCGACAGGGGAATATGGCTACACCTTC. It specifies CSVAATGEYGYTF.

V usage is TRBV12-2 and J usage is TRBJ2-7; the D call of TRBD2 is as the table states it, not checked on the DNA. TRBV12-2 is labeled a pseudogene. The CDR3 runs 12 residues. This CDR3 reads CASWGTKPEQYV. The CDR3 nucleotides read TGTGCAAGTTGGGGGACTAAGCCCGAGCAGTACGTC.

The V gene is TRBV11-1, the J gene TRBJ2-7; 9 nucleotides match TRBD1. CDR3 size: 13 residues. Germline V gives CDR1 SGHAT, CDR2 FQDESV (reference sequence). With 3 bases clipped from V and 3 bases from J, the junction kept 0 bases outside the gene matches. The CDR3 loop is CASSLTGGYEQYV. CDR3 DNA: TGTGCCAGCAGCTTGACAGGGGGCTACGAGCAGTACGTC.

This clone was seen a single time. The chain uses TRBV4-1 and TRBJ1-1, with 8 bases aligning to TRBD1. The V gene end was trimmed by 0 bases and the J gene end by 4 bases; junction bases not matched to a gene: 4. CDR1 MGHRA and CDR2 YSYEKL come from the germline V gene. There are 15 residues in the CDR3. The CDR3 region is CASSQDRTGSTEAFF. For the CDR3, the DNA is TGCGCCAGCAGCCAAGATCGGACAGGGTCCACTGAAGCTTTCTTT.

The chain carries TRBV6-5 and TRBJ1-1, with D possibly matching TRBD1 (6 bases). CDR1 and CDR2 (germline): MNHEY, SVGAGI. V lost 6 bases and J 2 bases, leaving 10 bases between the germline ends. This CDR3 contains 13 residues. The CDR3 is CASRLGQNTEAFF. The CDR3 DNA reads TGTGCCAGCAGGCTGGGACAAAACACTGAAGCTTTCTTT.

This clone was seen once. J is TRBJ2-5 and V is TRBV5-5, with 10 nucleotides matching TRBD2. The trim removed 1 base at V and 4 bases at J, leaving 4 bases unmatched. Germline V gene sequence: CDR1 SGHKS, CDR2 YYEKEE (reference sequence). CDR3 length: 15 residues. For the CDR3, the DNA is TGTGCCAGCAGCTTGCTAGCGGGAGCAGGAGAGACCCAGTACTTC. Translated: CASSLLAGAGETQYF.

The chain has TRBV5-6 and TRBJ2-7; no definite D call. Germline-derived CDR1 and CDR2 are SGHDT and YYEEEE. Deletions cut 2 bases from V and 2 bases from J, with 8 bases between. The CDR3 extends over 13 amino acids. The CDR3 DNA is TGTGCCAGCAGCTTACACACCACCTACGAGCAGTACTTC. Protein product: CASSLHTTYEQYF.

J is TRBJ1-2 and V is TRBV19, with TRBD1 matching 7 bases. Unmatched junction bases numbered 6, after V lost 6 bases and J lost 8 bases. From germline, CDR1 is LNHDA and CDR2 SQIVND (reference sequence). The CDR3 has 12 residues. The CDR3 sequence: CASSHRGDGYTF. The CDR3 nucleotides are TGTGCCAGTAGCCACAGGGGTGACGGCTACACCTTC.

V gene TRBV7-2 combines with J gene TRBJ2-7; 7 nucleotides agree with TRBD2. CDR1 SGHTA and CDR2 FQGNSA come from the germline V gene. The V gene end was trimmed by 3 bases and the J gene end by 2 bases; junction bases not matched to a gene: 7. CDR3 length: 15 amino acids. CDR3 loop: CASSFILAVTYEQYF. For the CDR3, the DNA is TGTGCCAGCAGCTTTATCCTAGCGGTAACCTACGAGCAGTACTTC.

The rearrangement uses TRBV2 and TRBJ1-2; D unresolved. V gave up 8 bases and J gave up 6 bases, with 16 bases separating them. Germline lookup yields CDR1 SNHLY and CDR2 FYNNEI. CDR3 length equals 13 residues. This CDR3 reads CASGWQQVDGYTF. The CDR3 nucleotides read TGTGCCAGCGGGTGGCAGCAGGTGGATGGCTACACCTTC.

The J gene is TRBJ2-1, the V gene TRBV28, with a tentative D call TRBD1 (8 bases). Looked up from germline, CDR1 is MDHEN and CDR2 is SYDVKM. V was clipped by 8 bases and J by 5 bases, with 19 bases between them. The CDR3 is made up of 15 amino acids. The CDR3 DNA reads TGTGCCAGCTTGTCGGGGGGACAGGATAACAATGAGCAGTTCTTC. Translating it yields CASLSGGQDNNEQFF.

The chain employs TRBV7-6 and TRBJ2-1, with 10 positions matching TRBD2. V gave up 1 base and J gave up 6 bases; unmatched junction bases: 9. The CDR3 runs to 17 residues. CDR1 SGHVS and CDR2 FNYEAQ come from the germline V gene. The CDR3 DNA reads as TGTGCCAGCAGCTTAGTAAGCGGGAGGGCCGACGGCAATGAGCAGTTCTTC. This gives the protein CASSLVSGRADGNEQFF.

This clone has only one observation. The chain links TRBV11-2 to TRBJ2-7; 10 positions agree with TRBD1. Trimming took 6 bases from V and 7 from J; bases not matched to a gene: 12. This CDR3 spans 15 amino acids. Germline lookup yields CDR1 SGHAT and CDR2 FQNNGV. The CDR3 loop is CASSFRGTGVGEQYF. DNA of the CDR3: TGTGCCAGCAGTTTCCGCGGGACAGGGGTAGGGGAGCAGTACTTC.

CDR3 amino acids: CASSAKGQGASMTGELFF. The CDR3 DNA follows: TGTGCCAGTAGTGCCAAAGGACAGGGGGCCTCAATGACCGGGGAGCTGTTTTTT. This rearrangement joins TRBV19 to TRBJ2-2, with TRBD1 identical over 11 bases. Trimming cost V 5 bases and J 5 bases; bases outside gene matches: 13. The CDR3 covers 18 residues. Germline values: CDR1 LNHDA, CDR2 SQIVND (reference sequence).

The CDR3 protein is CASSLESSGRGGPFF. In nucleotides, the CDR3 is TGCGCCAGCAGCTTGGAGTCTAGCGGGAGGGGGGGCCCGTTCTTC. This chain uses TRBV5-1 with TRBJ2-1; 12 nucleotides line up with TRBD2. The CDR3 extends over 15 amino acids. V shed 0 bases, J shed 15 bases, and the junction held 10 bases outside the gene matches. In germline, CDR1 is SGHRS, CDR2 YFSETQ.

This clone showed up just a few times. The V call is TRBV19, the J call TRBJ2-2, with 7 bases lining up with TRBD2. The CDR3 totals 17 residues. In germline, CDR1 is LNHDA, CDR2 SQIVND (reference sequence). Trimming cost V 7 bases and J 4 bases; bases outside gene matches: 15. CDR3 amino acids: CASNPNLGGRGTGELFF. The CDR3 nucleotides read TGTGCCAGTAACCCCAATCTCGGGGGGAGGGGCACCGGGGAGCTGTTTTTT.

The chain recombines TRBV10-3 with TRBJ1-1; D might be TRBD1 (5 bases). V lost 7 bases and J 3 bases, leaving 9 bases between the germline ends. The CDR3 runs 12 residues. Germline CDR1 reads ENHRY; CDR2 reads SYGVKD. CDR3 sequence reads: CAITAGDTEAFF. In nucleotides, the CDR3 is TGTGCCATCACCGCGGGGGACACTGAAGCTTTCTTT.

The chain combines TRBV5-4 with TRBJ2-7; unclear D gene. The CDR3 sequence is 14 residues long. The V gene lost 0 bases and the J gene lost 5 bases, with 12 bases spanning the gap. Germline loops: CDR1 SGHNT, CDR2 YYREEE (reference sequence). CDR3 residues: CASSLEASGDEQYF. CDR3 sequence (DNA): TGTGCCAGCAGCTTGGAGGCTAGTGGTGACGAGCAGTACTTC.

V is TRBV9 and J is TRBJ2-5; TRBD2 might be the D (5 bases). Germline V CDR1 and CDR2: SGDLS, YYNGEE. Trimming took off 3 bases at V and 1 base at J, with 10 bases between the two ends. The CDR3 consists of 14 residues. The CDR3 here is CASSGPGFQETQYF. DNA of the CDR3: TGTGCCAGCAGCGGCCCGGGATTCCAAGAGACCCAGTACTTC. Full variable domain (remainder filled in from reference TRBV9 and TRBJ2-5): DSGVTQTPKHLITATGQRVTLRCSPRSGDLSVYWYQQSLDQGLQFLIQYYNGEERAKGNILERFSAQQFPDLHSELNLSSLELGDSALYFCASSGPGFQETQYFGPGTRLLVL.

This clone was detected once. The J gene is TRBJ2-3, the V gene TRBV19; a weak D match, TRBD2 (6 bases). This CDR3 comprises 15 residues. Trimming removed 3 bases from V and 3 bases from J, with 13 bases in between. CDR1 and CDR2 from the germline V gene are LNHDA and SQIVND (reference sequence). The DNA of the CDR3 is TGTGCCAGTAGTATGTGGGGGGTAGGGACAGATACGCAGTATTTT. The encoded protein is CASSMWGVGTDTQYF.

This chain joins TRBV2 and TRBJ2-5; 7 nucleotides agree with TRBD1. The CDR3 covers 14 residues. The germline V gene encodes CDR1 SNHLY and CDR2 FYNNEI. Trimming took 6 bases from V and 2 from J; bases not matched to a gene: 6. The CDR3 DNA follows: TGTGCCAGCAGGACAGGGAACCCTCAAGAGACCCAGTACTTC. Encoded protein: CASRTGNPQETQYF.

The chain has TRBV5-5 and TRBJ1-6, with D uncertain. The V gene lost 0 bases and the J gene lost 6 bases, with 7 bases spanning the gap. The CDR3 is 14 amino acids. Per the germline V gene, CDR1 is SGHKS and CDR2 is YYEKEE (reference sequence). This CDR3 reads CASSLAPGNSPLHF. The CDR3 DNA is TGTGCCAGCAGCTTGGCCCCGGGTAATTCACCCCTCCACTTT.

The V call is TRBV7-9, the J call TRBJ2-1; D is uncertain. Trimming pared 6 bases from V and 0 bases from J, leaving 15 bases between. CDR3 size: 16 residues. The germline gives CDR1 SEHNR, CDR2 FQNEAQ (reference sequence). The chain's CDR3 is CASSTPQRSSYNEQFF. CDR3 nucleotides: TGTGCCAGCAGTACCCCCCAGCGCAGCTCCTACAATGAGCAGTTCTTC.

This clone was picked up one time. The rearrangement joins TRBV10-3 to TRBJ1-4; D possibly corresponds to TRBD1 (6 bases). CDR1 is ENHRY and CDR2 is SYGVKD in the germline V gene. The CDR3 sequence is 13 residues long. V was cut by 2 bases and J by 5 bases, with 6 bases left in between. The CDR3 DNA reads as TGTGCCATCAGTGAGACAGGGAATGAAAAACTGTTTTTT. This codes for CAISETGNEKLFF.

The rearrangement joins TRBV6-5 to TRBJ2-1; D is unclear. The CDR3 is 14 residues long. Germline V lookup: CDR1 MNHEY, CDR2 SVGAGI. V was trimmed by 0 bases and J by 6 bases, leaving 9 bases between them. CDR3 amino acids: CASSYSSFFNEQFF. The CDR3 nucleotides read TGTGCCAGCAGTTACTCGAGCTTTTTCAATGAGCAGTTCTTC.